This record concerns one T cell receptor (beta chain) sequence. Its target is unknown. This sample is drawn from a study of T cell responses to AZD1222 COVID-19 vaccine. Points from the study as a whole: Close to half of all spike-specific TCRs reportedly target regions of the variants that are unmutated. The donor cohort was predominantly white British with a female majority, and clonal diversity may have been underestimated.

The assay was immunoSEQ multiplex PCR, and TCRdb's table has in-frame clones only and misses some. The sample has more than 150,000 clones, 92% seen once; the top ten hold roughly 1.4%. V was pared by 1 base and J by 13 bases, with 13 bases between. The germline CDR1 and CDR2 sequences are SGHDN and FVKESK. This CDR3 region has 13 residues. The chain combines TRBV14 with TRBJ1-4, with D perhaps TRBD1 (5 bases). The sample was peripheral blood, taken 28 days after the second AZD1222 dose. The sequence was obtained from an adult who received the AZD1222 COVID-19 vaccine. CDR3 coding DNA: TGTGCCAGCAGCCAAGTTGGGACTGTAAGACTGTTTTTT. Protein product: CASSQVGTVRLFF.